One T cell receptor (beta chain) is described in this entry. Generated by immunoSEQ multiplex PCR, the TCRdb table keeps only in-frame clones and is missing some. The profile shows roughly 150,000 clones, 70% to 90% of them singletons. From germline, CDR1 is SNHLY and CDR2 FYNNEI. Trimming took 6 bases from V and 5 from J; bases not matched to a gene: 5. This CDR3 region has 14 residues. The sample comes from a study of blood T cell repertoires in COVID-19. The rearrangement links TRBV2 to TRBJ1-5, with 9 bases aligning to TRBD1. The receptor was derived from a human donor in a cohort sampled during active COVID-19. Sequencing input: peripheral blood. CDR3 amino acids: CASSDTGGHQPQHF. In DNA form, the CDR3 reads TGTGCCAGCAGCGATACAGGGGGCCATCAGCCCCAGCATTTT. The whole variable domain, filled in from reference TRBV2 and TRBJ1-5, reads EPEVTQTPSHQVTQMGQEVILRCVPISNHLYFYWYRQILGQKVEFLVSFYNNEISEKSEIFDDQFSVERPDGSNFTLKIRSTKLEDSAMYFCASSDTGGHQPQHFGDGTRLSIL.